These T cell receptor beta chains were read from a single sample in a study of blood T cell repertoires in COVID-19. TCRdb's table, derived via immunoSEQ multiplex PCR, lists solely in-frame clones and lacks some. The sample consists of around 150,000 clones, 81% of them appearing once. Source material: peripheral blood. The receptors here all came from a human donor in a cohort sampled during active COVID-19. Each CDR3 is given with its conserved first and last residue.

j_call v_call cdr3_aa
TRBJ1-6 TRBV5-4 CASSALGGNSPLHF
TRBJ1-1 TRBV7-2 CASSLTRGQAFF
TRBJ1-1 TRBV2 CASGEESDTEAFF
TRBJ2-5 TRBV29-1 CSVKGRGTQYF
TRBJ2-4 TRBV7-2 CASSLASTRGIQYF
TRBJ2-7 TRBV5-1 CASGSSGRYEQYF
TRBJ2-3 TRBV10-3 CAISRGLAGPADTQYF
TRBJ2-1 TRBV7-2 CASSVLVGHNEQFF
TRBJ2-2 TRBV11-3 CASSLDPGGGELFF
TRBJ2-7 TRBV7-8 CASSLGDRSYEQYF
TRBJ2-7 TRBV18 CASSLNRGGLSYEQYF
TRBJ1-1 TRBV19 CASSSREKVNTEAFF
TRBJ2-7 TRBV6-2/TRBV6-3 CASTPYPLAGITDYEQYF
TRBJ2-1 TRBV3-1/TRBV3-2 CASSQLLTGVSYNEQFF
TRBJ2-3 TRBV7-2 CASSLVGQGTDTQYF
TRBJ2-1 TRBV29-1 CTTKSGANEQFF
TRBJ2-7 TRBV27 CASSLSAGSYEQYF
TRBJ2-1 TRBV29-1 CSVKSEDTSSYNEQFF
TRBJ2-7 TRBV9 CASSVSPEQGPYEQYF
TRBJ2-7 TRBV4-3 CASSTGTSGTYEQYF
TRBJ1-5 TRBV6-6 CASSSSGAQHF
TRBJ1-1 TRBV19 CASSLTVNTEAFF
TRBJ1-2 TRBV28 CASETGTGRRGSYTF
TRBJ2-1 TRBV4-3 CASSQYSVASGLGEQFF
TRBJ2-3 TRBV4-3 CASSQRETGRTDTQYF
TRBJ1-1 TRBV6-5 CASRSTGITEAFF
TRBJ2-4 TRBV11-2 CASSLDLWGPAKNIQYF
TRBJ2-3 TRBV29-1 CSVPAGGGGYTQYF
TRBJ2-7 TRBV19 CASTRGANLYEQYF
TRBJ2-1 TRBV6-1 CASSGTSGRNSRLGEQFF
TRBJ2-1 TRBV18 CASSPLTSGEYNEQFF
TRBJ2-5 TRBV7-9 CASSFTIEEGAETQYF
TRBJ2-4 TRBV12-3/TRBV12-4 CASSGHLNIQYF
TRBJ2-5 TRBV18 CASSRSELWTQYF
TRBJ1-1 TRBV7-9 CASSPGAGEAFF
TRBJ2-1 TRBV9 CASSALAGALANEQFF
TRBJ1-5 TRBV7-2 CASSLVPRVTGSNQPQHF
TRBJ2-7 TRBV12-3/TRBV12-4 CASSRSNLEQYF
TRBJ2-1 TRBV19 CASRHGGTSTLRAYNEQFF
TRBJ2-7 TRBV2 CASRDRVRTYEQYF
TRBJ2-1 TRBV24-1 CATSEPLGTENSYNEQFF
TRBJ2-7 TRBV6-5 CASSYSAGAYEQYF
TRBJ1-1 TRBV12-2 CASRLRQGITEAFF
TRBJ2-3 TRBV10-1 CASSERGGTQYF
TRBJ1-1 TRBV12-3/TRBV12-4 CASNPTGFTEAFF
TRBJ2-2 TRBV18 CASSPLGHLTDPRTGELFF
TRBJ1-4 TRBV6-6 CASAFGATNEKLFF
TRBJ2-3 TRBV7-2 CASSPQGYTDTQYF
TRBJ1-6 TRBV13 CASSLSQGYGSPLHF
TRBJ1-1 TRBV30 CAWSVGGEAFF
TRBJ1-5 TRBV5-8 CASSSGQNRYSNQPQHF
TRBJ1-2 TRBV30 CAWSEDRDYGYTF
TRBJ2-3 TRBV28 CASSPRGGGDTQYF
TRBJ1-6 TRBV10-2 CASSLPGENSPLHF
TRBJ1-4 TRBV6-5 CASSSDGVGEKLFF
TRBJ1-1 TRBV11-2 CASSPDGTANTEAFF
TRBJ2-5 TRBV6-5 CASSYARQGGRETQYF
TRBJ1-4 TRBV18 CASSYDRGANNRRPRANEKLFF
TRBJ1-4 TRBV28 CASSLDRAQKLFF